The present TCR beta chain was sequenced within a study of cytomegalovirus exposure and HLA in healthy donors. Study-level points and caveats: The study reported that TCR beta sequences accurately predicted HLA-A and HLA-B alleles in most subjects. V- and J-gene trimming in TCR beta was tied to a missense DCLRE1C variant by an analysis performed later. As was reported, the classifier diagnosed cytomegalovirus status with high specificity and sensitivity.

A remark on this clone: Antigen specificity is unknown.

It was with 60 Vbeta and 13 Jbeta primers that the PCR ran. Produced via immunoSEQ multiplex PCR; TCRdb's table is partial and in-frame only. The sample holds about 90,000 clones, over 60% seen once. Germline CDR1 is SGDLS and CDR2 is YYNGEE. The CDR3 totals 15 residues. V lost 4 bases to trimming and J lost 0 bases, with 13 bases between them. The sequence was collected from a woman between 45 and 65 years old in good health and CMV-seropositive. Source material: PBMCs. The rearrangement joins TRBV9 to TRBJ1-1; perhaps TRBD1 as D (6 bases). The CDR3 coding sequence is TGTGCCAGCAGCCGCAACAGGGTCATGAACACTGAAGCTTTCTTT. The encoded protein is CASSRNRVMNTEAFF.